The source of this TCR beta chain is a study of OX40 agonist ivuxolimab in advanced cancers. Study summary: Partial responses, seen in three patients, involved one hepatocellular carcinoma and two cutaneous melanomas.

Researchers took blood at baseline, on cycle 4 day 1, and on cycle 7 day 1. With 7 bases removed from V and 4 bases from J, the gap between germline ends came to 4 bases. Germline V lookup: CDR1 LNHDA, CDR2 SQIVND (reference sequence). The CDR3 spans 11 residues. TCRdb's copy holds only in-frame clones and misses some; the assay was immunoSEQ multiplex PCR. The sample has 25,000 to 35,000 clones; approximately 93% are singletons. The receptor was derived from an adult with an advanced solid tumor such as melanoma, head and neck, liver or kidney cancer. V usage is TRBV19 and J usage is TRBJ2-2; D remains unclear. Sequencing used CD4+ or CD8+ T cells sorted from blood, obtained in a trial of the OX40 agonist ivuxolimab. The CDR3, as DNA: TGTGCCAGTAAGGTCACCGGGGAGCTGTTTTTT. Translated: CASKVTGELFF.